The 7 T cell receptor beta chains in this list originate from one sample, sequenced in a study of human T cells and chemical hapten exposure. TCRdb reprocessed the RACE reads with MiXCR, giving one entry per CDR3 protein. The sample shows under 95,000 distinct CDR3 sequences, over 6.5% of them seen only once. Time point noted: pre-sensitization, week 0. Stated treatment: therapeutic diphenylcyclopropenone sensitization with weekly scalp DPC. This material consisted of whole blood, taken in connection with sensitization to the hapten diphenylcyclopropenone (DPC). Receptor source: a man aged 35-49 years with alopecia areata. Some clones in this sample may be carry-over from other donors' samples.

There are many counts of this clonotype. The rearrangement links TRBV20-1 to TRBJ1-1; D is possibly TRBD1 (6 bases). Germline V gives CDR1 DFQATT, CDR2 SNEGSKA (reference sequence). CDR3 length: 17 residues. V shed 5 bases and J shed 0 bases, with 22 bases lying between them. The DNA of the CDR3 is TGCAGTGCTCCTAGGGGGGGAGGGGGGCTCATGAACACTGAAGCTTTCTTT. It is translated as CSAPRGGGGLMNTEAFF.

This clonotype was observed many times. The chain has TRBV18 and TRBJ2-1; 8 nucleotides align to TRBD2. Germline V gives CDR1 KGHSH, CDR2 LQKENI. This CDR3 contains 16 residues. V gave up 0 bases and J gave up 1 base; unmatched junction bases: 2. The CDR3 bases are TGTGCCAGCTCACCACCCCAGCGGGAGTCCTACAATGAGCAGTTCTTC. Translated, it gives CASSPPQRESYNEQFF.

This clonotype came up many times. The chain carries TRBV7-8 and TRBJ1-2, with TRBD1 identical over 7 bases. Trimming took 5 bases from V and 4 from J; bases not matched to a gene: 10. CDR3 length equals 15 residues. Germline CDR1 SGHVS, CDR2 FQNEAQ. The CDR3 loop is CASSEQGTGSYGYTF. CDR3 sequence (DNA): TGTGCCAGCAGCGAACAGGGGACTGGCTCCTATGGCTACACCTTC.

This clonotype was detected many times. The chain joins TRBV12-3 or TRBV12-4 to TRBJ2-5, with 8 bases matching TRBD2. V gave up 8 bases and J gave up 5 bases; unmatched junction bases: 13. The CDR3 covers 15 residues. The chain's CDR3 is CASRPSGRRGETQYF. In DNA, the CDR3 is TGTGCCAGCCGACCGAGCGGGAGAAGGGGTGAGACCCAGTACTTC.

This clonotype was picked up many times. Here the CDR3 reads CASSSGRTGNTIYF. The CDR3, as DNA: TGTGCCAGCAGCTCAGGAAGAACTGGAAACACCATATATTTT. The rearrangement joins TRBV9 to TRBJ1-3; no firm D call. CDR1 and CDR2 from the germline V gene are SGDLS and YYNGEE. CDR3 length: 14 amino acids. Trimming took 4 bases from V and 2 from J, leaving 10 bases between them.

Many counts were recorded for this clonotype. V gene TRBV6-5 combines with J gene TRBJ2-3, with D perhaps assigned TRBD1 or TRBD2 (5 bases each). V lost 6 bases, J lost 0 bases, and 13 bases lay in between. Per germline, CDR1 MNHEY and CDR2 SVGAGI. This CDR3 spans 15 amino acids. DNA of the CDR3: TGTGCCAGCAGAGGGACGCGAGCTAGCACAGATACGCAGTATTTT. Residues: CASRGTRASTDTQYF.

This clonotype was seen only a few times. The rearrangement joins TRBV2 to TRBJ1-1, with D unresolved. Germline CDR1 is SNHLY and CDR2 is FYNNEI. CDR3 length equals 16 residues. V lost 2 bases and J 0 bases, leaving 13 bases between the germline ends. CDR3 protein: CASSERQLPLNTEAFF. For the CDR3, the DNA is TGTGCCAGCAGTGAAAGGCAGCTTCCCCTGAACACTGAAGCTTTCTTT.